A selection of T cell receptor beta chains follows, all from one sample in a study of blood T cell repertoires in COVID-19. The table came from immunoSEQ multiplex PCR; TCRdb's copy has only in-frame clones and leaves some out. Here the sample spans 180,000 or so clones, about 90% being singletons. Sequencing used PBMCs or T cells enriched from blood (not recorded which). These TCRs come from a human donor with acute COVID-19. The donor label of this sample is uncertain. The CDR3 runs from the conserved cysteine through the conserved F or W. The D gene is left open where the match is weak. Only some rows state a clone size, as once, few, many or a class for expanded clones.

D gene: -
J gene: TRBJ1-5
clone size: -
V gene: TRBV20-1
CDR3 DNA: TGCAGTGCTAGTGGGAGTATCAATCAGCCCCAGCATTTT
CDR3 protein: CSASGSINQPQHF

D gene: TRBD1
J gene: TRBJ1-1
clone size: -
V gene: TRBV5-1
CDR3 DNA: TGCGCCAGCAGCGCGGCCAGGGGGCAGAACACTGAAGCTTTCTTT
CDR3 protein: CASSAARGQNTEAFF

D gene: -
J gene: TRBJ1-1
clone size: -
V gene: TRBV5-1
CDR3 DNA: TGCGCCAGCAGCCTGTGGGGGCCCAATGAAGCTTTCTTT
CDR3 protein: CASSLWGPNEAFF

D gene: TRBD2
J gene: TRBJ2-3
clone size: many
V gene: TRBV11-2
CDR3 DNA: TGTGCCAGCAGCTTAAGACCTAGCGGGGGGCCAGATACGCAGTATTTT
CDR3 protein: CASSLRPSGGPDTQYF

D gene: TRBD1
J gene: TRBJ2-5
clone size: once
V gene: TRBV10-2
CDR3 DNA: TGCGCCAGCAGTGATGGAAGTGGCAGGGGGCAAGAGACCCAGTACTTC
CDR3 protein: CASSDGSGRGQETQYF

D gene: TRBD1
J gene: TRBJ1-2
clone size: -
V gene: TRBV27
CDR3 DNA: TGTGCCAGCAGTCCCTCCGACAGGGTCTTTTTCCTTGACTATGGCTACACCTTC
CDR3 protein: CASSPSDRVFFLDYGYTF

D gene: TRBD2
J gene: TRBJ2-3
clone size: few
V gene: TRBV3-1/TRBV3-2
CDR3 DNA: TGTGCCAGCAGCCAAAGGACTAGCGGGGGTGTGCAGTATTTT
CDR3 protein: CASSQRTSGGVQYF

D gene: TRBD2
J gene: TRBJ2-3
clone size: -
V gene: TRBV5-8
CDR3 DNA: TGTGCCAGCAGCTTACACAGGACTAGCGGGGGTGATACGCAGTATTTT
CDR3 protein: CASSLHRTSGGDTQYF

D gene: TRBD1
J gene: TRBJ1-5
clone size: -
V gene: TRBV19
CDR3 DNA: TGTGCCAGTAGTCCAAGGGGGCCCGGCCCCAGCAATCAGCCCCAGCATTTT
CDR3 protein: CASSPRGPGPSNQPQHF

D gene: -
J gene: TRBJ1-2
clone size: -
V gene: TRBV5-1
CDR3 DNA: TGCGCCAGCAGCTTGGCGGACCCCGGGGATGGCTACACCTTC
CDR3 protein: CASSLADPGDGYTF

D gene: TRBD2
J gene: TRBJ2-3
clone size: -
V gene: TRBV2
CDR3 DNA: TGTGCCACCGTTGGACTAGCCACAGATACGCAGTATTTT
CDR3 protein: CATVGLATDTQYF

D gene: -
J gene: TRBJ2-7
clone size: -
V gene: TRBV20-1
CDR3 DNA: TGCAGTGCTAGAGAACTCTACGAGCAGTACTTC
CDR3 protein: CSARELYEQYF

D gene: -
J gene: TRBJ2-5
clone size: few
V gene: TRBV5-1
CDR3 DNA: TGCGCCAGCAGCACGGGGGGCTCCCAAGAGACCCAGTACTTC
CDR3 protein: CASSTGGSQETQYF

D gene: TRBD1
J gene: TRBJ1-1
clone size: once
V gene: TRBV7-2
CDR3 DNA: TGTGCCAGCAGCTTAGGGGACAGGGGAACGGCTTTCTTT
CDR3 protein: CASSLGDRGTAFF

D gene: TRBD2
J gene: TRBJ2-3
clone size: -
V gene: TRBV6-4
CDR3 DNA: TGTGCCAGCAGTGACGGCGGGGGGGAAACAGATACGCAGTATTTT
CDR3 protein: CASSDGGGETDTQYF

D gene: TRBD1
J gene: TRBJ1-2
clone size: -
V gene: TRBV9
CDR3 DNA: TGTGCCAGCAGCGTAGGACAGGGCTCCTATGGCTACACCTTC
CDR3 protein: CASSVGQGSYGYTF

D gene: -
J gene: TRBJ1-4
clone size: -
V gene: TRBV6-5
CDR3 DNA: TGTGCCAGCAGGGGGACGGGGGGATCTGAAAAACTGTTTTTT
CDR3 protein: CASRGTGGSEKLFF

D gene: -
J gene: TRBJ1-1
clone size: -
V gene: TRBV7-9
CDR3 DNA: TGTGCCAGCAGCTTGGGAGGGGATAACACTGAAGCTTTCTTT
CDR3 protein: CASSLGGDNTEAFF

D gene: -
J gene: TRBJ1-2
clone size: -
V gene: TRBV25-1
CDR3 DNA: TGTGCCAGCAGCGGGACATCCTTTTATGGCTACACCTTC
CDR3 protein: CASSGTSFYGYTF

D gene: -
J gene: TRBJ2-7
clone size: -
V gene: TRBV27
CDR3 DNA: TGTGCCAGCAGTTCCACCAGACAGAACGAGCAGTACTTC
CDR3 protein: CASSSTRQNEQYF

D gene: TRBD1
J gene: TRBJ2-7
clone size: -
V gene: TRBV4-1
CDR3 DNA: TGCGCCAGCAGCCAAGATACCGGGACAGCCTCCTACGAGCAGTACTTC
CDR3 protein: CASSQDTGTASYEQYF

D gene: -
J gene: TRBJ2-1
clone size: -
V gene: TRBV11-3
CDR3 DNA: TGTGCCAGCAGCCACCTTGGCAGTGAGCAGTTCTTC
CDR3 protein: CASSHLGSEQFF

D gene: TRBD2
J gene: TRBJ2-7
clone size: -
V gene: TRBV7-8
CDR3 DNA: TGTGCCAGCAGCTTAGGTGCTAGCGGGGGGACCTACGAGCAGTACTTC
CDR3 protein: CASSLGASGGTYEQYF

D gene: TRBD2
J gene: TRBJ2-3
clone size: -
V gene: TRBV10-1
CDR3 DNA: TGCGCCAGCAGGCCGGGACAGGGCTCTAGCGGGGGGCCAGATACGCAGTATTTT
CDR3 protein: CASRPGQGSSGGPDTQYF

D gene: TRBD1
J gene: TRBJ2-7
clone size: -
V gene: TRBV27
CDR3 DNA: TGTGCCAGCAGGATAACAGGGGGTAGCTCCTACGAGCAGTACTTC
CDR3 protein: CASRITGGSSYEQYF

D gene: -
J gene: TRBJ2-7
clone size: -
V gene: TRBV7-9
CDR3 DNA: TGTGCCAGCAGCATCCGCAGTGGCTACGAGCAGTACTTC
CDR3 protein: CASSIRSGYEQYF

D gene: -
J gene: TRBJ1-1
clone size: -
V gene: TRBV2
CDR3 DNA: TGTGCCAGCAGTGCTCCGGGACAGAACACTGAAGCTTTCTTT
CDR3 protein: CASSAPGQNTEAFF

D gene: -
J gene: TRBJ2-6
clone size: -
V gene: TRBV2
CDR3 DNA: TGTGCCAGCAGTCTCCGGGTTTTCCTCTCTGGGGCCAACGTCCTGACTTTC
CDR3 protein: CASSLRVFLSGANVLTF

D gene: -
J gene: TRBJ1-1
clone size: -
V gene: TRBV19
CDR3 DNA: TGTGCCAGTAGTGAACCTGGCACAGCCGCCAAAGCTTTCTTT
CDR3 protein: CASSEPGTAAKAFF

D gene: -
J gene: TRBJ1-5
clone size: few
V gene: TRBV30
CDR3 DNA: TGTGCCTGGAGTGCTCTGGGAGGTCAGCCCCAGCATTTT
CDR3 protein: CAWSALGGQPQHF

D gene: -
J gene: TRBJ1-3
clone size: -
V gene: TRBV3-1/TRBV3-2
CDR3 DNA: TGTGCCAGCAGCCAATCGTCTGGGAGCTCTGGAAACACCATATATTTT
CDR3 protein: CASSQSSGSSGNTIYF

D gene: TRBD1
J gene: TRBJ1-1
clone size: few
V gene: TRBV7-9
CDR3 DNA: TGTGCCAGCAGCATCCCTCGTAAAAACAGGGGAGGCCTGAACACTGAAGCTTTCTTT
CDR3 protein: CASSIPRKNRGGLNTEAFF

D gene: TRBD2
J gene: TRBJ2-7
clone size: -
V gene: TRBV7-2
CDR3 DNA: TGTGCCAGCTCGAGCGGGGGGGACTACGAGCAGTACTTC
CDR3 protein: CASSSGGDYEQYF

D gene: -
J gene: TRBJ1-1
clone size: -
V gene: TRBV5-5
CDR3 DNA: TGTGCCAGCAGAACACGCTCCGGGACACTGAACACTGAAGCTTTCTTT
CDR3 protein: CASRTRSGTLNTEAFF

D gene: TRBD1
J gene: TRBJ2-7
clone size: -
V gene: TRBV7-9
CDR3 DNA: TGTGCCAGCAGCTTAGACAGGGGTCCCTACGAGCAGTACTTC
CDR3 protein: CASSLDRGPYEQYF

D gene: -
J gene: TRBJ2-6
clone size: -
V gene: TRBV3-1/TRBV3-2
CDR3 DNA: TGTGCCAGCAGCCAAGATGGTAGCTCTGGGGCCAACGTCCTGACTTTC
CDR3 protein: CASSQDGSSGANVLTF

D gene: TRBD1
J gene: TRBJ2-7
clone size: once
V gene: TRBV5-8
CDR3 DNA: TGTGCCAGCAGCATACGTACCGGGACAGGGGACAACGAGCAGTACTTC
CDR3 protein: CASSIRTGTGDNEQYF

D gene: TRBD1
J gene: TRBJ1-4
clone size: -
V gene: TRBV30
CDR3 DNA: TGTGCCTGGACCAAACAGGGGGGGGGTGAAAAACTGTTTTTT
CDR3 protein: CAWTKQGGGEKLFF

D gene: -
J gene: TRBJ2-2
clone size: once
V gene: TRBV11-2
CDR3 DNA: TGTGCCAGCAGCCTCTCTCCTAACACCGGGGAGCTGTTTTTT
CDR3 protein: CASSLSPNTGELFF

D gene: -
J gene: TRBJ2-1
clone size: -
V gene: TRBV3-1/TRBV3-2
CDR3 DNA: TGTGCCAGCAGGCCAAGTACTAGCTCTCACAATGAGCAGTTCTTC
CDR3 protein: CASRPSTSSHNEQFF

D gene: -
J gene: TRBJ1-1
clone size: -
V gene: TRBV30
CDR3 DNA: TGTGCCTGGGTAACAGCGGGAATACAAGGGGACACTGAAGCTTTCTTT
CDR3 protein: CAWVTAGIQGDTEAFF

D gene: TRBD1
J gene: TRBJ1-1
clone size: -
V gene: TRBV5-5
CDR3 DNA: TGTGCCAGCACCTGGGACAGGTTGAACACTGAAGCTTTCTTT
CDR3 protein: CASTWDRLNTEAFF

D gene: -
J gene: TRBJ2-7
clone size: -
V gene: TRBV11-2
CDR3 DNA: TGTGCCAGCAGCCCCGTGGGCGAAGGTAACTACGAGCAGTACTTC
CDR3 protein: CASSPVGEGNYEQYF

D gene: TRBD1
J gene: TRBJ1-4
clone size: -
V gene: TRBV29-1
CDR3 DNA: TGCAGCGCCCGGGACAGTAGTTTAACTAATGAAAAACTGTTTTTT
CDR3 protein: CSARDSSLTNEKLFF

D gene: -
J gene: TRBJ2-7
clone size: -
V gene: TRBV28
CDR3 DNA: TGTGCCAGCAGTTTCCTCTACGAGCAGTACTTC
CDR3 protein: CASSFLYEQYF

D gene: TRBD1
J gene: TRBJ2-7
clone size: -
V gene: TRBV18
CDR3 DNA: TGTGCCAGCTCACCAGGGGCAGGGGGCGGCGAGCAGTACTTC
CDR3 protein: CASSPGAGGGEQYF

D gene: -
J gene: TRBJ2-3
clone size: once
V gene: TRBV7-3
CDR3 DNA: TGTGCCAGCAGCCCAAGCGGGCACACAGATACGCAGTATTTT
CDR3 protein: CASSPSGHTDTQYF

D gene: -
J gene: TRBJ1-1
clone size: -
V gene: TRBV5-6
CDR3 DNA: TGTGCCAGCAGCTCGGTGACGGGGGGCAGGGCTGAAGCTTTCTTT
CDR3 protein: CASSSVTGGRAEAFF

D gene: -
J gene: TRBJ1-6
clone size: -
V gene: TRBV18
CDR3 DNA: TGTGCCAGCTCTCCAACTACGGGACATAATAATTCACCCCTCCACTTT
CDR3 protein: CASSPTTGHNNSPLHF

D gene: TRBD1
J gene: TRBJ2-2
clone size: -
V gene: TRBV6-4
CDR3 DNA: TGTGCCAGCAGTGACGGACAGGGGCACACCGGGGAGCTGTTTTTT
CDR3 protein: CASSDGQGHTGELFF